Shown below are 30 T cell receptor beta chains from a single sample sequenced in a study of T cells in Graves' hyperthyroidism and ophthalmopathy (dated by TCRdb to the late 2010s). Library preparation was by multiplex PCR. TCRdb lists the instrument as Illumina HiSeq 2000. Amplification of TCR beta CDR3 regions was carried out from RNA transcripts. The TCR CDR3 was subjected to a first round of RT-PCR using the HTBI primer set and the Qiagen OneStep RT-PCR kit. Using fastp at Q25 and MiXCR, TCRdb reprocessed the public reads and kept productive beta chains. Every distinct CDR3 protein forms one entry, paired with its most common genes and DNA. This sample has some 270,000 distinct CDR3 sequences in its table, and more than 10% of those were observed once. The ten most abundant clones make up about 8% of the sample. The sample comprised blood. The receptor source for this set is a woman aged 25 to 45 with Graves' hyperthyroidism that later progressed to Graves' ophthalmopathy.

This clonotype was picked up a small number of times. J is TRBJ2-4 and V is TRBV28; 8 bases agree with TRBD2. The J segment lost 8 bases and the V segment lost 5 bases, leaving 8 bases of the junction unmatched. From germline, CDR1 is MDHEN and CDR2 SYDVKM. The CDR3 is made up of 14 amino acids. The CDR3 coding sequence is TGTGCCAGCAGTAGCGGGGGCGAGTGGGACATTCAGTACTTC. This encodes CASSSGGEWDIQYF.

Many counts were recorded for this clonotype. This chain connects TRBV28 to TRBJ2-5, with D perhaps matching TRBD1 (6 bases). Germline CDR1 reads MDHEN; CDR2 reads SYDVKM. The CDR3 runs to 14 residues. Trimming removed 3 bases at V and 1 base at J, with 9 bases between. The CDR3 is CASSLKTGQETQYF. The CDR3 DNA follows: TGTGCCAGCAGTTTGAAGACAGGCCAAGAGACCCAGTACTTC.

This clonotype was seen ten or more times. The chain carries TRBV12-3 or TRBV12-4 and TRBJ1-6; D is perhaps TRBD1 (5 bases). The CDR3 is made up of 15 amino acids. Trimming took 3 bases from V and 5 from J, leaving 11 bases between them. CDR3 in amino acids: CASSLSGRHNSPLHF. Written as DNA, the CDR3 is TGTGCCAGCAGTTTGTCGGGGCGCCATAATTCACCCCTCCACTTT.

Ten or more counts support this clonotype. The DNA for the CDR3 is TGTGCCAGCAGTGAACTGGGAAGCGGGACCGGGGAGCTGTTTTTT. Encoded protein: CASSELGSGTGELFF. This chain uses TRBV6-1 with TRBJ2-2, with D maybe TRBD2 (6 bases). The V gene's germline CDR1 is MNHNS and CDR2 SASEGT. Trimming cost V 2 bases and J 5 bases, with 12 bases left between them. The CDR3 runs to 15 residues.

This clonotype was counted many times. CDR3 bases: TGCAGCGTTGAAGATAAATTCTACAATGAGCAGTTCTTC. Protein: CSVEDKFYNEQFF. This sequence joins TRBV29-1 and TRBJ2-1; D not resolved. V lost 0 bases and J lost 3, with 6 bases in between. The CDR3 consists of 13 residues. Germline CDR1 is SQVTM and CDR2 is ANQGSEA.

The chain joins TRBV11-2 to TRBJ2-7, with 8 bases lining up with TRBD1. The trim removed 5 bases at V and 6 bases at J, leaving 6 bases unmatched. This CDR3 region has 13 residues. Per the germline V gene, CDR1 is SGHAT and CDR2 is FQNNGV. The CDR3 DNA follows: TGTGCCAGCAGCCCGACAGGGGCCGGCGAGCAGTACTTC. Its protein is CASSPTGAGEQYF.

This clonotype has only a few counts. The rearrangement joins TRBV4-1 to TRBJ1-2; 9 bases align to TRBD1. With 0 bases clipped from V and 5 bases from J, the junction kept 7 bases outside the gene matches. CDR3 length: 16 amino acids. CDR1 and CDR2 (germline): MGHRA, YSYEKL. As DNA, the CDR3 is TGCGCCAGCAGCCAAGAATTTAGGACAGGGGTTTATGGCTACACCTTC. The encoded protein is CASSQEFRTGVYGYTF.

This clonotype was recorded a few times. CDR3 bases: TGTGCCAGCAGCCAAGATTCGTCTAGCGGGCTGGGGTCTAGCACAGATACGCAGTATTTT. It specifies CASSQDSSSGLGSSTDTQYF. This chain joins TRBV3-1 and TRBJ2-3; 8 bases align to TRBD2. CDR1 is LGHDT, CDR2 YNNKEL, per germline (reference sequence). CDR3 length equals 20 residues. The V segment lost 0 bases and the J segment 0 bases; nucleotides outside the gene matches: 14.

This clonotype was seen at least ten times. This sequence joins TRBV27 and TRBJ1-3; 11 nucleotides line up with TRBD1. This CDR3 has 14 amino acids. V lost 6 bases, J lost 3 bases, and 1 base stayed unmatched. CDR1 is MNHEY and CDR2 is SMNVEV in the germline V gene (reference sequence). The CDR3, as DNA: TGTGCCAGCAGGGGGACAGGGGGTGGAAACACCATATATTTT. Translating it yields CASRGTGGGNTIYF.

This clonotype was found a few times. This may be a read error: a much more frequent sequence differs by one nucleotide. This CDR3 is missing its conserved last phenylalanine or tryptophan, likely due to a read error. This chain uses TRBV7-7 with TRBJ2-5; 8 bases map to TRBD1. Germline V lookup: CDR1 SSHAT, CDR2 FNYEAQ (reference sequence). This CDR3 spans 13 amino acids. In DNA, the CDR3 is TGTGCTAGCTCAAGGCAGGGGGCCGAGACCCAGTACCTC. Translated, it gives CASSRQGAETQYL.

This clonotype was seen many times. The chain carries TRBV10-3 and TRBJ2-3, with TRBD2 matching over 9 bases. CDR3 length equals 15 residues. Trimming at V came to 6 bases and at J to 5 bases, leaving 9 bases not matched to a gene. Germline CDR1 ENHRY, CDR2 SYGVKD. In nucleotides, the CDR3 is TGTGCCATCAGACCCCACGTAGCGGGAGTAGATACGCAGTATTTT. This sequence encodes CAIRPHVAGVDTQYF.

V gene TRBV2 combines with J gene TRBJ1-3; 7 bases agree with TRBD1. CDR1 is SNHLY and CDR2 is FYNNEI in the germline V gene. J lost 7 bases, V lost 5 bases, and 5 bases had no gene match. This CDR3 has 13 residues. The CDR3 spells CASSQTGYNTIYF. CDR3 DNA: TGTGCCAGCAGTCAGACAGGGTATAACACCATATATTTT.

The table lists this clonotype with many counts. The chain combines TRBV20-1 with TRBJ2-1, with TRBD2 matching over 9 bases. V gave up 0 bases and J gave up 8 bases; unmatched junction bases: 8. Germline V gene lookup returns CDR1 DFQATT and CDR2 SNEGSKA (reference sequence). The CDR3 totals 15 residues. The CDR3: CSARDSPSGIYEQFF. The CDR3 DNA reads TGCAGTGCTAGAGATTCGCCTAGCGGGATCTATGAGCAGTTCTTC.

In this sample, this clonotype turned up many times. V usage is TRBV7-2 and J usage is TRBJ2-5, with TRBD2 matching 8 bases. The CDR3 runs to 15 residues. Germline-derived CDR1 and CDR2 are SGHTA and FQGNSA. J gave up 7 bases and V 2 bases, and 9 bases lay outside the gene matches. The CDR3 sequence is CASSLISGGGGTQYF. Here the CDR3 DNA reads TGTGCCAGCAGCTTAATAAGCGGGGGAGGAGGGACCCAGTACTTC.

This clonotype has just a few counts. V usage is TRBV27 and J usage is TRBJ2-7; no clear D. The CDR3 is made up of 15 amino acids. CDR1 and CDR2 from the germline V gene are MNHEY and SMNVEV (reference sequence). V lost 2 bases and J 2 bases, leaving 13 bases between the germline ends. The CDR3 sequence: CASSLDVRRPYEQYF. The DNA for the CDR3 is TGTGCCAGCAGTTTAGATGTTCGCAGGCCCTACGAGCAGTACTTC.

This clonotype has a count of ten or more. The chain employs TRBV20-1 and TRBJ2-3, with 8 nucleotides matching TRBD2. The germline V gene has CDR1 DFQATT and CDR2 SNEGSKA (reference sequence). The CDR3 totals 14 residues. V lost 3 bases and J lost 4; bases outside the gene matches: 6. As DNA, the CDR3 is TGCAGTGCTAGCCAAGCGGGAGTCCCAGATACGCAGTATTTT. Protein product: CSASQAGVPDTQYF.

In its sample, this clonotype was seen many times. The chain uses TRBV5-1 and TRBJ1-4; D remains unclear. The length of the CDR3 is 13 residues. The germline V gene has CDR1 SGHRS and CDR2 YFSETQ. V was clipped by 7 bases and J by 8 bases, with 15 bases between them. CDR3 DNA: TGCGCCAGCGTGGCGGACGGAGGGGAAAAACTGTTTTTT. As protein: CASVADGGEKLFF.

This clonotype was seen repeatedly, ten times or more. This chain uses TRBV7-2 with TRBJ2-5; D not resolved. The V and J ends lost 6 bases and 5 bases respectively, with 13 bases between them. The germline CDR1 and CDR2 sequences are SGHTA and FQGNSA. There are 13 residues in the CDR3. The CDR3 here is CASSAVFAETQYF. CDR3 DNA sequence: TGTGCCAGCAGTGCAGTCTTTGCGGAGACCCAGTACTTC.

This clonotype was seen at least ten times. V gene TRBV20-1 combines with J gene TRBJ1-2; D is unresolved. Germline V lookup: CDR1 DFQATT, CDR2 SNEGSKA (reference sequence). This CDR3 comprises 12 residues. V dropped 5 bases and J dropped 0 bases, with 7 bases sitting between them. CDR3 amino acids: CSARTTNYGYTF. CDR3 bases: TGCAGTGCTCGGACGACTAACTATGGCTACACCTTC.

In its sample, this clonotype was seen many times. The V and J genes are TRBV20-1 and TRBJ2-7, with 8 bases that match TRBD1. Per the germline V gene, CDR1 is DFQATT and CDR2 is SNEGSKA (reference sequence). V gave up 5 bases and J gave up 2 bases; unmatched junction bases: 11. This CDR3 contains 15 residues. As DNA, the CDR3 is TGCAGTGCTCCGGGACAGGTTCGTGGAGCCTACGAGCAGTACTTC. This translates into CSAPGQVRGAYEQYF.

This clonotype was recorded at least ten times. This chain links TRBV18 with TRBJ2-1; TRBD2 matches at 8 bases. After removal of 2 bases from V and 6 bases from J, the junction contained 6 bases not matched to a gene. The CDR3 has 15 amino acids. Per the germline V gene, CDR1 is KGHSH and CDR2 is LQKENI. The CDR3 DNA follows: TGTGCCAGCTCACCATGGCGGGAGGTCGGCAATGAGCAGTTCTTC. This codes for CASSPWREVGNEQFF.

This chain links TRBV19 with TRBJ2-7, with 7 bases lining up with TRBD2. Germline CDR1 and CDR2: LNHDA and SQIVND (reference sequence). This CDR3 has 15 residues. Germline trimming cut 5 bases from V and 7 bases from J; bases unmatched to any gene: 14. As DNA, the CDR3 is TGTGCCAGTAGTTCAGCAAGGACTAGTTTTGAGGAGCAGTACTTC. Amino acids: CASSSARTSFEEQYF. Based on the CDR3 plus reference TRBV19 and TRBJ2-7, the full variable domain is DGGITQSPKYLFRKEGQNVTLSCEQNLNHDAMYWYRQDPGQGLRLIYYSQIVNDFQKGDIAEGYSVSREKKESFPLTVTSAQKNPTAFYLCASSSARTSFEEQYFGPGTRLTVT.

The chain couples TRBV10-3 to TRBJ1-1, with 7 bases that match TRBD1. The CDR3 totals 12 residues. V lost 2 bases, J lost 6 bases, and 0 bases stayed unmatched. Germline V gene sequence: CDR1 ENHRY, CDR2 SYGVKD. CDR3 region: CAISEDRAEAFF. CDR3 in DNA: TGTGCCATCAGTGAGGACAGGGCTGAAGCTTTCTTT.

The V gene is TRBV19, the J gene TRBJ2-3, with TRBD1 matching over 7 bases. Trimming took 1 base from V and 6 from J; bases not matched to a gene: 10. The CDR3 totals 16 residues. Germline values: CDR1 LNHDA, CDR2 SQIVND (reference sequence). CDR3 coding DNA: TGTGCCAGTAGTATAGGGACAGGCAGAATGGGGGATACGCAGTATTTT. Its protein product is CASSIGTGRMGDTQYF.

This clonotype was seen a few times. The rearrangement joins TRBV6-2 or TRBV6-3 to TRBJ2-7; no clear D gene. Trimming took off 6 bases at V and 3 bases at J, with 9 bases between the two ends. The CDR3 has 12 residues. Per the germline V gene, CDR1 is MNHEY and CDR2 is SVGEGT. The DNA of the CDR3 is TGTGCCAGCAGAGTCAGAGTCTACGAGCAGTACTTC. Its protein product is CASRVRVYEQYF.

This clonotype was seen only a few times. The chain couples TRBV10-3 to TRBJ1-3, with D unclear. CDR1 ENHRY and CDR2 SYGVKD come from the germline V gene. Trimming pared 3 bases from V and 8 bases from J, leaving 8 bases between. This CDR3 has 12 amino acids. The CDR3 nucleotides read TGTGCCATCAGTGACCGGGATTACACCATATATTTT. It codes for CAISDRDYTIYF.

This clonotype was found a few times. The CDR3: CASSLSSFGFIQYF. CDR3 bases: TGTGCCAGCAGTTTATCTAGCTTTGGTTTCATTCAGTACTTC. V gene TRBV27 combines with J gene TRBJ2-4; D remains ambiguous. Germline lookup yields CDR1 MNHEY and CDR2 SMNVEV (reference sequence). The CDR3 covers 14 residues. V lost 0 bases and J lost 9, with 12 bases in between.

This clonotype was counted at least ten times. The rearrangement links TRBV15 to TRBJ2-3; 8 bases match TRBD2. CDR1 and CDR2 (germline): LNHNV, YYDKDF (reference sequence). The CDR3 consists of 12 residues. The V and J ends lost 5 bases and 7 bases, in that order; junction bases with no gene match: 2. This CDR3 is CATSVAGNTQYF. As DNA, the CDR3 is TGTGCCACCAGCGTAGCGGGAAATACGCAGTATTTT.

This clonotype occurred many times. This chain connects TRBV6-2 or TRBV6-3 to TRBJ2-7; 14 bases match TRBD2. This CDR3 has 15 amino acids. V gave up 6 bases and J gave up 9 bases; unmatched junction bases: 10. Germline V gives CDR1 MNHEY, CDR2 SVGEGT. The CDR3 sequence: CASRASGLAGGRQYF. The CDR3 nucleotides are TGTGCCAGCAGGGCTTCTGGACTAGCGGGAGGTCGGCAGTACTTC.

This clonotype came up many times. The junction departs from germline at one end; a sequencing error may be responsible. This sequence joins TRBV4-3 and TRBJ1-1; 8 bases fit TRBD1. The CDR3 sequence is 13 residues long. Germline V gives CDR1 LGHNA, CDR2 YSLEER. The CDR3 spells CASSQDRGTEAFF. The CDR3 region has the DNA TGTGCCAGCAGTCAAGACAGGGGCACTGAAGCTTTCTTT.